Listed below are T cell receptor beta chains from one sample, sequenced in a study of shared clonotypes between healthy human individuals. Sequencing used immunoSEQ multiplex PCR; TCRdb keeps in-frame clones, though not all of them. The top ten clones hold roughly 0.36% of a sample with 1,400,000 or so clones, about 98.5% of them seen once. Material: naive CD4+ T cells sorted from blood. Source of these receptors: a man aged 25-45 years in good health. Both conserved end residues are part of each CDR3. Only part of the rows carry a size: once, few, many, or a class if the clone is expanded.

clone_size	v_call	j_call	cdr3_aa
once	TRBV7-9	TRBJ2-2	CASRKTSGRETGELFF
.	TRBV10-1	TRBJ2-1	CASRAGGYDEQFF
.	TRBV11-2	TRBJ2-3	CASSLDPPGTSGKTDTQYF
.	TRBV5-4	TRBJ1-2	CASSFPGQGNGYTF
.	TRBV28	TRBJ2-1	CASSLLAIHNEQFF
.	TRBV6-1	TRBJ2-6	CASSEKGAISGANVLTF
.	TRBV9	TRBJ1-1	CASSVRESGTEAFF
.	TRBV18	TRBJ2-1	CASSPLDSKSEQFF
.	TRBV5-1	TRBJ2-3	CASRPIYGTDTQYF
.	TRBV10-1	TRBJ2-3	CASSDPGGQDTQYF
.	TRBV11-3	TRBJ1-3	CASSVTSGNTIYF
.	TRBV9	TRBJ1-3	CASSATRQSGGGNTIYF
once	TRBV6-5	TRBJ2-6	CASSPSQSGANVLTF
once	TRBV7-6	TRBJ2-1	CASSPRWQGYNEQFF
.	TRBV18	TRBJ2-1	CASSPEGLAGTREQFF
.	TRBV5-1	TRBJ2-3	CASSNRGPSTDTQYF
.	TRBV6-5	TRBJ2-7	CASSSSYGQIYEQYF
once	TRBV5-4	TRBJ2-7	CASSLGPLAGASYEQYF
.	TRBV7-9	TRBJ2-7	CASSLTGGLLHEQYF
.	TRBV19	TRBJ2-1	CASMRGLAYNEQFF
.	TRBV11-2	TRBJ2-7	CASSLVGGRDYEQYF
.	TRBV4-2	TRBJ1-1	CASSQAGGGFGTEAFF
.	TRBV11-2	TRBJ2-2	CASSSGPGVTGELFF
.	TRBV4-1	TRBJ2-7	CASSQEAGTPYEQYF
.	TRBV2	TRBJ1-5	CASSETTANSQEHF
.	TRBV5-1	TRBJ1-1	CASSKKTGLNTEAFF
.	TRBV2	TRBJ1-1	CASSTRQGGAFF
.	TRBV11-2	TRBJ2-5	CASSQLRGPGTQYF
.	TRBV6-1	TRBJ2-3	CASRSQDTQYF
.	TRBV15	TRBJ2-5	CATSRPIETQYF
.	TRBV28	TRBJ1-2	CASSRSVYGYTF